This T cell receptor beta chain was identified in a study of blood T cell repertoires in COVID-19. Trimming removed 6 bases at V and 0 bases at J, with 15 bases between. The CDR3 sequence is 15 residues long. CDR1 and CDR2 (germline): MNHNY, SVGAGI (reference sequence). Assay: immunoSEQ multiplex PCR; the TCRdb copy retains only in-frame clones and omits some. The sample includes under 100,000 clones, approximately 92% of them seen just once. This receptor was obtained from a woman aged 55-70 years with active COVID-19. V and J are TRBV6-6 and TRBJ2-7, with D tentatively TRBD2 (5 bases). The source material was peripheral blood. In DNA, the CDR3 is TGTGCCAGCAGCTCAGACTATATAACCTCCTACGAGCAGTACTTC. This translates into CASSSDYITSYEQYF.